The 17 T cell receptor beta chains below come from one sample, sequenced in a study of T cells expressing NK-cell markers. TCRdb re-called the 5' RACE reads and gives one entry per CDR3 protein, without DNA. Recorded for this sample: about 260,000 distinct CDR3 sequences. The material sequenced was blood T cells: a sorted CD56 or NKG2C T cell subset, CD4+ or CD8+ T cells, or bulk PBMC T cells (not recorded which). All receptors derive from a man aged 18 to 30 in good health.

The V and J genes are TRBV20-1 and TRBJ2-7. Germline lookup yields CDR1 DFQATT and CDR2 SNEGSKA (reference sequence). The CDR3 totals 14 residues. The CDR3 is CSARDSAFTYEQYF.

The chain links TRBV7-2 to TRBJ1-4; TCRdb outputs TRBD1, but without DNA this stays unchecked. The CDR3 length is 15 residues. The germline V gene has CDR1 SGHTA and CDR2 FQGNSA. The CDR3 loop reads CASSQTGSTNEKLFF.

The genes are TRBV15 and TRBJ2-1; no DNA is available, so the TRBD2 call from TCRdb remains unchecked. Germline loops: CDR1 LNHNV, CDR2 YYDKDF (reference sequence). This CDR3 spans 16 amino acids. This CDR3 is CATSRGGLAGVVSTFF.

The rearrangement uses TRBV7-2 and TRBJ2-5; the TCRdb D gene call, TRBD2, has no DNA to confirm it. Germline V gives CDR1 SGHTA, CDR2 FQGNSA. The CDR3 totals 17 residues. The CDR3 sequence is CASSLALAGGPVETQYF.

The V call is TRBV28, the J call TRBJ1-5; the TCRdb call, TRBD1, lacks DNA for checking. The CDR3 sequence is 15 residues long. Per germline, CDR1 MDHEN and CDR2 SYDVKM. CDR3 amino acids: CASSLQGARNQPQHF.

CDR3 region: CASRGAVLTDTQYF. The chain links TRBV6-1 to TRBJ2-3; as DNA is missing, the TRBD2 call by TCRdb cannot be tested. Per germline, CDR1 MNHNS and CDR2 SASEGT. The CDR3 is 14 amino acids.

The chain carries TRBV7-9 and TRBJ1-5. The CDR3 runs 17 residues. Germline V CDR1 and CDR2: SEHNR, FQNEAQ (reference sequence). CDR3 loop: CASSLALGLARDQPQHF.

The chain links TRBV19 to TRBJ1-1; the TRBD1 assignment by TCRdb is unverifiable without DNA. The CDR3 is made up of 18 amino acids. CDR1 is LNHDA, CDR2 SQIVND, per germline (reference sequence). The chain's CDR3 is CASSIVAVTGGPNTEAFF.

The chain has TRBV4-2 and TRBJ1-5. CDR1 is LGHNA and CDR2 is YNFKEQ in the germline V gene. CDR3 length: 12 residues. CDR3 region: CASSQDSQPQHF.

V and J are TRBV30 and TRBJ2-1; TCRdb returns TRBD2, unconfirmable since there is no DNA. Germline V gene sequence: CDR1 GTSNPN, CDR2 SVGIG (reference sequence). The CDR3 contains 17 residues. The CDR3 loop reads CAWSNWGGSRLYNEQFF.

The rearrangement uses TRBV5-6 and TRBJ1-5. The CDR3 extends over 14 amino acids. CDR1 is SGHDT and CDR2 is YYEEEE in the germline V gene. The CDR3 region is CASSLGSRNQPQHF.

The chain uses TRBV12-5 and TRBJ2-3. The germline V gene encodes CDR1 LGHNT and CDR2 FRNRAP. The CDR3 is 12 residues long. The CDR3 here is CASASGSDTQYF.

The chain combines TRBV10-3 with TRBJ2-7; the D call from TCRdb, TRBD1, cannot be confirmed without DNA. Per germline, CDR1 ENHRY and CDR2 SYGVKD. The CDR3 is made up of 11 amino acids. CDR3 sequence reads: CASGKGDEQYF.

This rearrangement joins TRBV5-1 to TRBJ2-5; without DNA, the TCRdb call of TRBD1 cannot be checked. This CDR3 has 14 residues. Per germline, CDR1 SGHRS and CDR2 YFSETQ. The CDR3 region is CASSILTGQETQYF.

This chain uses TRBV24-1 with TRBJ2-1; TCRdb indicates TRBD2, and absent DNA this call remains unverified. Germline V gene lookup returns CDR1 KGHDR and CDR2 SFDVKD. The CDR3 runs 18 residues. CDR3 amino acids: CATSDFTGASISYNEQFF.

This CDR3 reads CASSFRAPDTDTQYF. The chain couples TRBV6-1 to TRBJ2-3; lacking DNA, the TRBD1 call made by TCRdb goes unchecked. This CDR3 spans 15 amino acids. The germline V gene encodes CDR1 MNHNS and CDR2 SASEGT.

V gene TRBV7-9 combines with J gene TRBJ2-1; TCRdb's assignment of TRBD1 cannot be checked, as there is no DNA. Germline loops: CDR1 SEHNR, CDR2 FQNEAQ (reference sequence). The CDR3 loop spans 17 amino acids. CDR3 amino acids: CASSPQGGQGASNEQFF. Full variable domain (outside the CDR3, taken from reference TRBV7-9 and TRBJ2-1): DTGVSQNPRHKITKRGQNVTFRCDPISEHNRLYWYRQTLGQGPEFLTYFQNEAQLEKSRLLSDRFSAERPKGSFSTLEIQRTEQGDSAMYLCASSPQGGQGASNEQFFGPGTRLTVL.